These 26 T cell receptor beta chains came from one sample sequenced in a study of response to subunit inactivated influenza vaccine. TCRdb reprocessed the RT-PCR reads with MiXCR, giving one entry per CDR3 protein. Of roughly 160,000 distinct CDR3 sequences listed, approximately 11% are singletons. This specimen consisted of non-naive T cells sorted from PBMCs, obtained roughly 46 days after vaccination. The receptors were gathered from a man aged 45-65 years who received an inactivated influenza vaccine.

The V call is TRBV7-2, the J call TRBJ2-7, with D tentatively TRBD2 (5 bases). CDR1 is SGHTA, CDR2 FQGNSA, per germline. Trimming removed 8 bases from V and 3 bases from J, with 17 bases in between. This CDR3 spans 14 amino acids. The CDR3: CASALGIGDYEQYF. Written as DNA, the CDR3 is TGTGCCAGCGCCCTGGGCATCGGGGACTACGAGCAGTACTTC.

This clonotype was recorded at least ten times. This chain connects TRBV5-1 to TRBJ1-1, with TRBD1 identical over 9 bases. The CDR3 has 15 residues. Per germline, CDR1 SGHRS and CDR2 YFSETQ. V was clipped by 4 bases and J by 3 bases; unmatched bases: 7. In nucleotides, the CDR3 is TGCGCCAGCAGCCTCGGGACAGGGAGGGACACTGAAGCTTTCTTT. Translation gives CASSLGTGRDTEAFF.

CDR3 protein: CASSQGGSSNEKLFF. CDR3 nucleotide sequence: TGTGCCAGCAGCCAGGGGGGGAGCTCTAATGAAAAACTGTTTTTT. This sequence joins TRBV7-9 and TRBJ1-4; 7 bases are shared with TRBD1. The CDR3 runs to 15 residues. V shed 5 bases, J shed 3 bases, and the junction held 6 bases outside the gene matches. Germline lookup yields CDR1 SEHNR and CDR2 FQNEAQ (reference sequence).

The table lists this clonotype with many counts. CDR3 protein: CSVHKGGRTEAFF. The DNA for the CDR3 is TGCAGCGTTCATAAGGGGGGTAGGACTGAAGCTTTCTTT. V is TRBV29-1 and J is TRBJ1-1, with D possibly being TRBD1 (6 bases). V was shortened by 5 bases and J by 5 bases, with 15 bases between the two germline ends. Germline CDR1 SQVTM, CDR2 ANQGSEA. This CDR3 is built from 13 residues.

V is TRBV13 and J is TRBJ2-7; D is unclear. V lost 5 bases to trimming and J lost 3 bases, with 11 bases between them. Germline assignment: CDR1 PRHDT and CDR2 FYEKMQ (reference sequence). The CDR3 sequence is 13 residues long. The CDR3 nucleotides are TGTGCCAGCAGCCGCGACCTCATCTACGAGCAGTACTTC. Encoded protein: CASSRDLIYEQYF. Full variable domain (rest looked up from reference TRBV13 and TRBJ2-7): AAGVIQSPRHLIKEKRETATLKCYPIPRHDTVYWYQQGPGQDPQFLISFYEKMQSDKGSIPDRFSAQQFSDYHSELNMSSLELGDSALYFCASSRDLIYEQYFGPGTRLTVT.

V usage is TRBV11-2 and J usage is TRBJ2-5; D unresolved. V was shortened by 1 base and J by 3 bases, with 12 bases between the two germline ends. Looked up from germline, CDR1 is SGHAT and CDR2 is FQNNGV. The CDR3 sequence is 15 residues long. In nucleotides, the CDR3 is TGTGCCAGCAGCTTAGTTGGGGTGCCCGAAGAGACCCAGTACTTC. This sequence encodes CASSLVGVPEETQYF.

This clonotype showed up many times. The J gene is TRBJ2-3, the V gene TRBV20-1; 11 bases fit TRBD2. Trimming cost V 1 base and J 2 bases; bases outside gene matches: 8. This CDR3 has 17 amino acids. Germline CDR1 and CDR2: DFQATT and SNEGSKA (reference sequence). In DNA form, the CDR3 reads TGCAGTGCTAGAGGTGGACTAGCGGGTCGTAACACAGATACGCAGTATTTT. It specifies CSARGGLAGRNTDTQYF.

This clonotype was recorded at least ten times. This chain links TRBV6-2 or TRBV6-3 with TRBJ1-5; D is perhaps TRBD1 (5 bases). Germline-derived CDR1 and CDR2 are MNHEY and SVGEGT. Trimming left V 0 bases short and J 9 bases short, with 12 bases between. The CDR3 loop spans 14 amino acids. CDR3 sequence reads: CASSYSPGTGPQHF. The CDR3 DNA follows: TGTGCCAGCAGTTACTCCCCCGGGACCGGGCCCCAGCATTTT.

The J gene is TRBJ2-3, the V gene TRBV6-5, with TRBD1 identical over 9 bases. Germline loops: CDR1 MNHEY, CDR2 SVGAGI. There are 18 residues in the CDR3. The ends lost 4 bases at V and 2 bases at J; junction bases unmatched: 13. The chain's CDR3 is CASSFPLNRGRDTDTQYF. The CDR3 nucleotides read TGTGCCAGCAGTTTTCCCCTAAACAGGGGGCGCGACACAGATACGCAGTATTTT.

This clonotype is termed medium-sized. The CDR3 sequence is CATSSRGLGTDTQYF. The CDR3 coding sequence is TGTGCCACCAGTTCCAGGGGGCTCGGCACAGATACGCAGTATTTT. The chain recombines TRBV24-1 with TRBJ2-3; 8 nucleotides align to TRBD1. From germline, CDR1 is KGHDR and CDR2 SFDVKD. V was pared by 6 bases and J by 1 base, with 5 bases of the junction left unmatched. The CDR3 has 15 residues.

Ten or more counts support this clonotype. The rearrangement joins TRBV7-9 to TRBJ2-1; D call uncertain. V gave up 1 base and J gave up 0 bases, with 7 bases separating them. The V gene's germline CDR1 is SEHNR and CDR2 FQNEAQ (reference sequence). The CDR3 contains 15 residues. CDR3 DNA: TGTGCCAGCAGCTTAGGGACGGCCTCCTACAATGAGCAGTTCTTC. Its translation: CASSLGTASYNEQFF. The variable domain in full, completed from reference TRBV7-9 and TRBJ2-1, reads DTGVSQNPRHKITKRGQNVTFRCDPISEHNRLYWYRQTLGQGPEFLTYFQNEAQLEKSRLLSDRFSAERPKGSFSTLEIQRTEQGDSAMYLCASSLGTASYNEQFFGPGTRLTVL.

The V and J genes are TRBV20-1 and TRBJ1-2; tentative D call: TRBD1 (6 bases). Trimming removed 3 bases from V and 4 bases from J, with 18 bases in between. The V gene's germline CDR1 is DFQATT and CDR2 SNEGSKA (reference sequence). The CDR3 loop spans 15 amino acids. The CDR3 DNA reads TGCAGTGCTAGCAACCAGGGGTTATCTTTCTATGGCTACACCTTC. Translation gives CSASNQGLSFYGYTF.

This chain connects TRBV29-1 to TRBJ1-1, with D unresolved. V lost 2 bases and J 3 bases, leaving 10 bases between the germline ends. This CDR3 is built from 13 residues. Germline V CDR1 and CDR2: SQVTM, ANQGSEA. The CDR3 DNA reads as TGCAGCGTTGAACCGGAGGCGGACACTGAAGCTTTCTTT. As protein: CSVEPEADTEAFF.

This clonotype came up once. This rearrangement joins TRBV5-6 to TRBJ2-7; 8 bases map to TRBD1. The germline V gene encodes CDR1 SGHDT and CDR2 YYEEEE. V lost 4 bases, J lost 1 base, and 7 bases stayed unmatched. The CDR3 sequence is 15 residues long. The CDR3 sequence: CASSRNRQGSYEQYF. CDR3 nucleotides: TGTGCCAGCAGCCGAAATAGACAGGGGTCCTACGAGCAGTACTTC.

The J gene is TRBJ2-7, the V gene TRBV4-1, with TRBD1 matching over 12 bases. V lost 4 bases and J lost 2; bases outside the gene matches: 6. The V gene's germline CDR1 is MGHRA and CDR2 YSYEKL. The CDR3 length is 16 residues. The CDR3 sequence is CASSPGQGARAYEQYF. The CDR3 DNA sequence: TGCGCCAGCAGCCCGGGACAGGGGGCGCGTGCCTACGAGCAGTACTTC.

This clonotype was found many times. The genes are TRBV2 and TRBJ2-1, with 7 bases lining up with TRBD1. The trim removed 2 bases at V and 3 bases at J, leaving 10 bases unmatched. Germline values: CDR1 SNHLY, CDR2 FYNNEI. The CDR3 length is 17 residues. This CDR3 reads CASSESLGQSIYNEQFF. CDR3 nucleotide sequence: TGTGCCAGCAGTGAAAGTCTGGGACAGTCCATCTACAATGAGCAGTTCTTC.

J is TRBJ2-2 and V is TRBV11-2; D is possibly TRBD2 (6 bases). V dropped 2 bases and J dropped 7 bases, with 17 bases sitting between them. The germline gives CDR1 SGHAT, CDR2 FQNNGV. This CDR3 spans 16 amino acids. CDR3 residues: CASSLRGAAGGGELFF. The DNA of the CDR3 is TGTGCCAGCAGCTTACGCGGGGCAGCCGGTGGCGGGGAGCTGTTTTTT.

The chain recombines TRBV6-2 or TRBV6-3 with TRBJ2-7, with a tentative D call TRBD1 (5 bases). The V gene lost 5 bases and the J gene lost 7 bases, with 12 bases spanning the gap. Germline V gene sequence: CDR1 MNHEY, CDR2 SVGEGT. This CDR3 is 12 amino acids long. This CDR3 reads CASSVLRAEQYF. The CDR3 DNA follows: TGTGCCAGCAGTGTTCTCAGGGCAGAGCAGTACTTC.

The V call is TRBV5-1, the J call TRBJ2-3; the match to TRBD2 covers 11 bases. The junction had 10 bases not matched to a gene; V was cut back by 4 bases and J by 12 bases. The CDR3 has 14 residues. From germline, CDR1 is SGHRS and CDR2 YFSETQ. The CDR3 DNA reads as TGCGCCAGCAGCCCAACCGGGACTAGCGGAATACAGTATTTT. Protein product: CASSPTGTSGIQYF. Full variable domain (missing parts from reference TRBV5-1 and TRBJ2-3): KAGVTQTPRYLIKTRGQQVTLSCSPISGHRSVSWYQQTPGQGLQFLFEYFSETQRNKGNFPGRFSGRQFSNSRSEMNVSTLELGDSALYLCASSPTGTSGIQYFGPGTRLTVL.

The rearrangement joins TRBV5-1 to TRBJ2-1; 14 bases are shared with TRBD2. Germline V lookup: CDR1 SGHRS, CDR2 YFSETQ. After removal of 4 bases from V and 1 base from J, the junction contained 1 base not matched to a gene. This CDR3 comprises 16 residues. DNA of the CDR3: TGCGCCAGCAGCGGGACTAGCGGGGGATCCTACAATGAGCAGTTCTTC. Protein sequence: CASSGTSGGSYNEQFF.

The chain recombines TRBV5-1 with TRBJ1-1, with D uncertain. The CDR3 runs 16 residues. Germline CDR1 and CDR2: SGHRS and YFSETQ. V lost 0 bases and J 0 bases, leaving 12 bases between the germline ends. The CDR3: CASSLGEIAVNTEAFF. CDR3 DNA: TGCGCCAGCAGCTTGGGTGAGATAGCAGTGAACACTGAAGCTTTCTTT.

At least ten counts were recorded for this clonotype. V and J are TRBV12-3 or TRBV12-4 and TRBJ2-5; D perhaps matches TRBD2 (5 bases). The length of the CDR3 is 15 residues. V was trimmed by 1 base and J by 5 bases, leaving 14 bases between them. The DNA of the CDR3 is TGTGCCAGCAGTTTAGGTGCTAGCAAGTGGGAGACCCAGTACTTC. Translating it yields CASSLGASKWETQYF.

This clonotype appeared a few times. The rearrangement uses TRBV20-1 and TRBJ2-1; 9 nucleotides align to TRBD2. CDR3 length: 15 residues. V lost 0 bases to trimming and J lost 10 bases; unmatched junction nucleotides: 10. Germline V lookup: CDR1 DFQATT, CDR2 SNEGSKA (reference sequence). CDR3 loop: CSARDSGRGYKEQFF. Here the CDR3 DNA reads TGCAGTGCTAGAGATAGCGGGAGAGGTTATAAGGAGCAGTTCTTC.

The J gene is TRBJ2-7, the V gene TRBV2; the D is unclear. Per the germline V gene, CDR1 is SNHLY and CDR2 is FYNNEI. The CDR3 is 15 amino acids. V dropped 3 bases and J dropped 9 bases, with 21 bases sitting between them. The CDR3 coding sequence is TGTGCCAGCAGTGAGTCAGCCCCCCGAGAGCTGTCGCAGTACTTC. It encodes CASSESAPRELSQYF. Full variable domain (outside the CDR3, taken from reference TRBV2 and TRBJ2-7): EPEVTQTPSHQVTQMGQEVILRCVPISNHLYFYWYRQILGQKVEFLVSFYNNEISEKSEIFDDQFSVERPDGSNFTLKIRSTKLEDSAMYFCASSESAPRELSQYFGPGTRLTVT.

This chain connects TRBV21-1 to TRBJ2-2. TRBV21-1 is listed as a pseudogene. The CDR3 has 16 residues. CDR3 protein: CASVTTRTKNTGELFF. The CDR3 bases are TGTGCCAGCGTCACCACAAGGACCAAAAACACCGGGGAGCTGTTTTTT.

The V call is TRBV4-3, the J call TRBJ2-1, with unresolved D. CDR1 and CDR2 from the germline V gene are LGHNA and YSLEER. CDR3 length equals 12 residues. The V end was cut by 1 base, the J end by 8 bases, with 6 bases between. As DNA, the CDR3 is TGCGCCAGCAGCCAAGGTATGGATGAGCAGTTCTTC. Protein: CASSQGMDEQFF.